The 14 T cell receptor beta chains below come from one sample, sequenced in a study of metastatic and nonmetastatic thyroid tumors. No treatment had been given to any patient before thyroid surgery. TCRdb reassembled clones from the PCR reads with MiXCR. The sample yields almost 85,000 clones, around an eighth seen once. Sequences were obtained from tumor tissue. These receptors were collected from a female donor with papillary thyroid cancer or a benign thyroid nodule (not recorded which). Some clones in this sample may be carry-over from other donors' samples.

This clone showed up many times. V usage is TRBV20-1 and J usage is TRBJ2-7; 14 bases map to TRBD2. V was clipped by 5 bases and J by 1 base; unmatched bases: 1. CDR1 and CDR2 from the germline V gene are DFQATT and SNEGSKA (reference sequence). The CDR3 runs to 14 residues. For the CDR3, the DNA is TGCAGTGCTGGGACTAGCGGGAGTTCCTACGAGCAGTACTTC. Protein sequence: CSAGTSGSSYEQYF.

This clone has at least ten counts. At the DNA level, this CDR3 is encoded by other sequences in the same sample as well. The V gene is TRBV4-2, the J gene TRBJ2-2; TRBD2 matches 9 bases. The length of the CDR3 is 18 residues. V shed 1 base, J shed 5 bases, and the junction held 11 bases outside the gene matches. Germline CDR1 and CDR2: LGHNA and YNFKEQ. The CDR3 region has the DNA TGTGCCAGCAGCCAAGCCTCGGGGTCTAGCGGGAAAACCGGGGAGCTGTTTTTT. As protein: CASSQASGSSGKTGELFF.

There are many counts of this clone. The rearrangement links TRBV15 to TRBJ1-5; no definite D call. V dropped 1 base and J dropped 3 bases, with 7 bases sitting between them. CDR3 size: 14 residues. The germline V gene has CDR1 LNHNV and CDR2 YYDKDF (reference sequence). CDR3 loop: CATSRGQLNQPQHF. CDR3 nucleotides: TGTGCCACCAGCAGAGGGCAGCTCAATCAGCCCCAGCATTTT.

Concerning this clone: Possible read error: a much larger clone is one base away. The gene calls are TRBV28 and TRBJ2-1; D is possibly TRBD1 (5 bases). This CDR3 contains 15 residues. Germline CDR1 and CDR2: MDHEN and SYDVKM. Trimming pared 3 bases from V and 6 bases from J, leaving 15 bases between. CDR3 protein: CASSLGRSKVNEQFF. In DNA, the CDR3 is TGTGCCAGCAGTTTGGGGCGGTCCAAGGTCAATGAGCAGTTCTTC.

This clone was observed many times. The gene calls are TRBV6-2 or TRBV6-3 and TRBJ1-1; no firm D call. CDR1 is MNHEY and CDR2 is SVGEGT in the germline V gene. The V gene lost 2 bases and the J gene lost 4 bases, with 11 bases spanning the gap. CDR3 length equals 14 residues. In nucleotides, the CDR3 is TGTGCCAGCAGTTACCCACCCTCGGGCACTGAAGCTTTCTTT. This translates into CASSYPPSGTEAFF.

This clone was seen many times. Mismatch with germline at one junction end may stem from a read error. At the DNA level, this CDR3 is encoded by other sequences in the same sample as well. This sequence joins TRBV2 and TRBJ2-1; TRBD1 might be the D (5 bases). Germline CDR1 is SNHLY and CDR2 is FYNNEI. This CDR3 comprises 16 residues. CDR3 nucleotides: TGTGCCAGCAGTGAAACAGGAGTTCCCAAGGTCAATGAACAGTTCTTC. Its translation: CASSETGVPKVNEQFF.

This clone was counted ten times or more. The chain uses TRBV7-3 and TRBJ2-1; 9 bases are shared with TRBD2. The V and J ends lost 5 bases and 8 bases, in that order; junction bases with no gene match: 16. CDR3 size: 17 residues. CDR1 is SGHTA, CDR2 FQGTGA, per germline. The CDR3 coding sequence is TGTGCCAGCAGCCAAACGAGTCCGGGCGGGAGGGCCCATGAGCAGTTCTTC. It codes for CASSQTSPGGRAHEQFF. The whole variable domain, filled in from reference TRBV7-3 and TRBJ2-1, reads GAGVSQTPSNKVTEKGKYVELRCDPISGHTALYWYRQSLGQGPEFLIYFQGTGAADDSGLPNDRFFAVRPEGSVSTLKIQRTERGDSAVYLCASSQTSPGGRAHEQFFGPGTRLTVL.

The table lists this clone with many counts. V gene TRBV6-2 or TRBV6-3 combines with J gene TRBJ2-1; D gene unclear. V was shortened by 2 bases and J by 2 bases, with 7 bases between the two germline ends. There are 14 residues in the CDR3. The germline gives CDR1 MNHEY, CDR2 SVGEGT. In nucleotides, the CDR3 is TGTGCCAGCAGTTACCCCGGGCCCTACAATGAGCAGTTCTTC. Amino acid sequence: CASSYPGPYNEQFF.

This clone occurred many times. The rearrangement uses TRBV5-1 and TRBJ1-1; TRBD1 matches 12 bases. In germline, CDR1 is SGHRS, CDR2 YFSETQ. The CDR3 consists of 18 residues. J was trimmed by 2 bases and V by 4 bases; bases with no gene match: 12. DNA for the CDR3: TGCGCCAGCAGCACCAAACCGGGACAGGGGGCTATTAACACTGAAGCTTTCTTT. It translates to CASSTKPGQGAINTEAFF. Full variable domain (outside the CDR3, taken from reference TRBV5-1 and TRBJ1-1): KAGVTQTPRYLIKTRGQQVTLSCSPISGHRSVSWYQQTPGQGLQFLFEYFSETQRNKGNFPGRFSGRQFSNSRSEMNVSTLELGDSALYLCASSTKPGQGAINTEAFFGQGTRLTVV.

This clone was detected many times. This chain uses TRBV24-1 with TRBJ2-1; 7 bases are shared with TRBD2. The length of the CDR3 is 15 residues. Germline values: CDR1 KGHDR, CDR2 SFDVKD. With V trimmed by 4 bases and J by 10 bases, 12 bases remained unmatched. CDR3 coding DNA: TGTGCCACCAGTGAAGCCGGGACTACCCACGGGGAGCAGTTCTTC. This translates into CATSEAGTTHGEQFF.

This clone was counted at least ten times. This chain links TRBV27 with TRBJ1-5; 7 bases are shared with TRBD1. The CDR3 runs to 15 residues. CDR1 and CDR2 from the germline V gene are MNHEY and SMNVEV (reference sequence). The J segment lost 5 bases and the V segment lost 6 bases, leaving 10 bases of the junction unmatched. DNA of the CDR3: TGTGCCAGCAGCCGTGGACTAGGGACAGATCAGCCCCAGCATTTT. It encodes CASSRGLGTDQPQHF.

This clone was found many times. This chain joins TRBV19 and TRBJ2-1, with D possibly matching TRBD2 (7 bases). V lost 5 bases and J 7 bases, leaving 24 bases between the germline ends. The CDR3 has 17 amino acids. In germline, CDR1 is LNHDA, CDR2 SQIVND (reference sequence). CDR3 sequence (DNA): TGTGCCAGTAGTCACGGGAGGCGGGATAAGAGGGGGAATGAGCAGTTCTTC. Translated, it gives CASSHGRRDKRGNEQFF.

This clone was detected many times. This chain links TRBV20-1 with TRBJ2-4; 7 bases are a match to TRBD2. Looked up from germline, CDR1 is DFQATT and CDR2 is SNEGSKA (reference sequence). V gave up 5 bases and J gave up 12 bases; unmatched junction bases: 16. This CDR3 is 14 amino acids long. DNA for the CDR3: TGCAGTGCTGCCGATCCTAGCGGTCTAAAAAGTCAGTACTTC. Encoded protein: CSAADPSGLKSQYF.

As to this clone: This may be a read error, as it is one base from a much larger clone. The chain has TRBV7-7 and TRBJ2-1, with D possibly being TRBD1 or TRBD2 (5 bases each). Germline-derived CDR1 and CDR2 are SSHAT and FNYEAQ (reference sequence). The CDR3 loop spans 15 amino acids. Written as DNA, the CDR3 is TGTGCTAGCAGCTTGGGGGTAAGATCCTACAATGAGCAGTTCTTC. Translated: CASSLGVRSYNEQFF. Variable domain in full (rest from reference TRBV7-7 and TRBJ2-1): GAGVSQSPRYKVTKRGQDVTLRCDPISSHATLYWYQQALGQGPEFLTYFNYEAQPDKSGLPSDRFSAERPEGSISTLTIQRTEQRDSAMYRCASSLGVRSYNEQFFGPGTRLTVL.